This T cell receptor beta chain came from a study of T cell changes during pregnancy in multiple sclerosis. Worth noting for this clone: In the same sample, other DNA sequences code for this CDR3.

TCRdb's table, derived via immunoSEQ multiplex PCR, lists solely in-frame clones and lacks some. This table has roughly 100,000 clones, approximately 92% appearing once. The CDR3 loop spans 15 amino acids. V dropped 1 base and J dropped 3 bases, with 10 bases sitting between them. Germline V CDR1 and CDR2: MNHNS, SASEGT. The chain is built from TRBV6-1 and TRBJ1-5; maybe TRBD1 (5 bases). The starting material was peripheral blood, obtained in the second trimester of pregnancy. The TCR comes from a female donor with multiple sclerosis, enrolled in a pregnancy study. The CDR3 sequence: CASSEVGGYNQPQHF. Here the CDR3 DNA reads TGTGCCAGCAGTGAAGTCGGGGGTTACAATCAGCCCCAGCATTTT.